Each of the 27 T cell receptor beta chains below was sequenced from the same sample in a study of response to subunit inactivated influenza vaccine. TCRdb re-derived calls from the RT-PCR reads in MiXCR, one entry per CDR3 protein. Of more than 450,000 distinct CDR3 sequences in the sample, around 8% were seen once. The material was PBMCs from blood, obtained less than 30 months after vaccination. Source of these receptors: a man aged 50 to 69 who received an inactivated influenza vaccine.

This clonotype was seen a few times. CDR3 DNA: TGCAGCGTGGGATCGATAGCGGGACGAACAGATACGCAGTATTTT. Translated: CSVGSIAGRTDTQYF. The chain links TRBV29-1 to TRBJ2-3, with 8 positions matching TRBD2. Germline-derived CDR1 and CDR2 are SQVTM and ANQGSEA. The length of the CDR3 is 15 residues. The V gene end was trimmed by 6 bases and the J gene end by 3 bases; junction bases not matched to a gene: 11.

This clonotype was found a few times. This rearrangement joins TRBV20-1 to TRBJ2-7; D might be TRBD2 (6 bases). This CDR3 is built from 14 residues. Between the trimmed V and J ends, which lost 4 bases and 3 bases, there was a span of 16 bases. Germline CDR1 is DFQATT and CDR2 is SNEGSKA (reference sequence). Written as DNA, the CDR3 is TGCAGTGCTACGGACTTCGGGGGATTCTACGAGCAGTACTTC. Protein product: CSATDFGGFYEQYF.

The sample holds many counts of this clonotype. This CDR3 is CASSPEYTGELFF. DNA for the CDR3: TGTGCCAGCTCACCAGAGTACACCGGGGAGCTGTTTTTT. V usage is TRBV18 and J usage is TRBJ2-2; no firm D call. Germline V gene data show CDR1 as KGHSH and CDR2 as LQKENI. V lost 2 bases and J 3 bases, leaving 4 bases between the germline ends. The CDR3 sequence is 13 residues long.

This clonotype was counted at least ten times. This chain uses TRBV29-1 with TRBJ2-5, with unresolved D. This CDR3 has 12 amino acids. The V end lost 4 bases, the J end lost 4 bases, and 10 bases lay between the germline ends. Germline V CDR1 and CDR2: SQVTM, ANQGSEA. CDR3 region: CSVVKVRETQYF. CDR3 coding DNA: TGCAGCGTTGTGAAGGTTAGAGAGACCCAGTACTTC. Using reference TRBV29-1 and TRBJ2-5 for the parts outside the CDR3, the full variable domain is SAVISQKPSRDICQRGTSLTIQCQVDSQVTMMFWYRQQPGQSLTLIATANQGSEATYESGFVIDKFPISRPNLTFSTLTVSNMSPEDSSIYLCSVVKVRETQYFGPGTRLLVL.

This clonotype was recorded many times. This sequence joins TRBV5-1 and TRBJ2-3; unclear D gene. V lost 1 base, J lost 2 bases, and 11 bases lay in between. The length of the CDR3 is 15 residues. Germline CDR1 is SGHRS and CDR2 is YFSETQ. The CDR3 sequence is CASSLLSENTDTQYF. CDR3 DNA: TGCGCCAGCAGCTTGTTGAGCGAAAACACAGATACGCAGTATTTT. The variable domain in full, completed from reference TRBV5-1 and TRBJ2-3, reads KAGVTQTPRYLIKTRGQQVTLSCSPISGHRSVSWYQQTPGQGLQFLFEYFSETQRNKGNFPGRFSGRQFSNSRSEMNVSTLELGDSALYLCASSLLSENTDTQYFGPGTRLTVL.

This clonotype appeared a few times. The chain couples TRBV9 to TRBJ1-3; 7 nucleotides align to TRBD1. The CDR3 extends over 17 amino acids. With V trimmed by 0 bases and J by 0 bases, 6 bases remained unmatched. CDR1 and CDR2 from the germline V gene are SGDLS and YYNGEE. CDR3: CASSVAQGQYSGNTIYF. CDR3 coding DNA: TGTGCCAGCAGCGTAGCTCAGGGACAGTACTCTGGAAACACCATATATTTT.

The genes are TRBV3-1 and TRBJ1-6; TRBD1 might be the D (5 bases). Germline CDR1 is LGHDT and CDR2 is YNNKEL (reference sequence). The CDR3 covers 15 residues. Trimming removed 4 bases from V and 8 bases from J, with 15 bases in between. CDR3 sequence reads: CASSREGRRYSPLHF. In nucleotides, the CDR3 is TGTGCCAGCAGCCGTGAGGGACGGAGATATTCACCCCTCCACTTT.

This clonotype was observed many times. The chain has TRBV10-3 and TRBJ2-3, with a weak D call TRBD1 (5 bases). Deletions cut 3 bases from V and 1 base from J, with 8 bases between. Germline V gives CDR1 ENHRY, CDR2 SYGVKD. CDR3 length: 14 amino acids. The CDR3 sequence: CAISEGRGTDTQYF. The CDR3 DNA reads as TGTGCCATCAGTGAAGGCAGGGGCACAGATACGCAGTATTTT.

The rearrangement links TRBV2 to TRBJ1-1; D is unclear. The V gene lost 10 bases and the J gene lost 1 base, with 13 bases spanning the gap. CDR1 and CDR2 (germline): SNHLY, FYNNEI. CDR3 length: 13 amino acids. The CDR3 region has the DNA TGTGCCACCATCTGGACCAAGAACACTGAAGCTTTCTTT. Amino acids: CATIWTKNTEAFF. The whole variable domain, remainder taken from reference TRBV2 and TRBJ1-1, is EPEVTQTPSHQVTQMGQEVILRCVPISNHLYFYWYRQILGQKVEFLVSFYNNEISEKSEIFDDQFSVERPDGSNFTLKIRSTKLEDSAMYFCATIWTKNTEAFFGQGTRLTVV.

This clonotype was seen a handful of times. The J gene is TRBJ2-2, the V gene TRBV10-3; D perhaps matches TRBD2 (6 bases). V was trimmed by 0 bases and J by 6 bases, leaving 20 bases between them. Per germline, CDR1 ENHRY and CDR2 SYGVKD. The CDR3 consists of 18 residues. CDR3 sequence: CAISESLGRRRGAGELFF. As DNA, the CDR3 is TGTGCCATCAGTGAGTCGCTGGGGCGTCGGCGGGGAGCCGGGGAGCTGTTTTTT.

This clonotype was observed a handful of times. This chain connects TRBV7-2 to TRBJ2-1; TRBD1 matches 7 bases. V lost 6 bases, J lost 6 bases, and 11 bases stayed unmatched. Per germline, CDR1 SGHTA and CDR2 FQGNSA. The CDR3 contains 15 residues. The CDR3 DNA reads TGTGCCAGCAGGCTCGACAGGGCCACCTCCAATGAGCAGTTCTTC. Residues: CASRLDRATSNEQFF.

The V gene is TRBV19, the J gene TRBJ2-2; D perhaps matches TRBD1 (5 bases). Per germline, CDR1 LNHDA and CDR2 SQIVND (reference sequence). Trimming took 3 bases from V and 6 from J, leaving 17 bases between them. The CDR3 is 16 amino acids. The CDR3 here is CASSMFSRASSGELFF. CDR3 in DNA: TGTGCCAGTAGTATGTTCTCCAGGGCATCATCCGGGGAGCTGTTTTTT.

The gene calls are TRBV7-8 and TRBJ2-6; D is uncertain. The length of the CDR3 is 15 residues. V was cut by 3 bases and J by 0 bases, with 6 bases left in between. CDR1 is SGHVS and CDR2 is FQNEAQ in the germline V gene. The CDR3 protein is CASSFLPSGANVLTF. Here the CDR3 DNA reads TGTGCCAGCAGCTTCCTCCCCTCTGGGGCCAACGTCCTGACTTTC.

This clonotype was observed a few times. This rearrangement joins TRBV25-1 to TRBJ2-3; D gene uncertain. This CDR3 has 17 residues. CDR1 MGHDK and CDR2 SYGVNS come from the germline V gene. Between the trimmed V and J ends, which lost 1 base and 3 bases, there was a span of 17 bases. The CDR3 DNA reads TGTGCCAGCAGTGAATTAGGATCCCGGTTGAGGACAGATACGCAGTATTTT. This gives the protein CASSELGSRLRTDTQYF.

This chain links TRBV7-2 with TRBJ2-3; 8 bases fit TRBD2. The germline CDR1 and CDR2 sequences are SGHTA and FQGNSA. The CDR3 loop spans 15 amino acids. V trimming: 5 bases; J trimming: 1 base; junction bases outside the gene matches: 5. The CDR3, as DNA: TGTGCCAGCAGCCCTTCGACTAGCGGCACAGATACGCAGTATTTT. The encoded protein is CASSPSTSGTDTQYF. Combining the CDR3 with reference TRBV7-2 and TRBJ2-3 gives the whole variable domain GAGVSQSPSNKVTEKGKDVELRCDPISGHTALYWYRQSLGQGLEFLIYFQGNSAPDKSGLPSDRFSAERTGGSVSTLTIQRTQQEDSAVYLCASSPSTSGTDTQYFGPGTRLTVL.

There are a few counts of this clonotype. The chain uses TRBV28 and TRBJ2-7; TRBD1 might be the D (6 bases). Trimming took 5 bases from V and 3 from J, leaving 23 bases between them. Germline loops: CDR1 MDHEN, CDR2 SYDVKM. This CDR3 has 17 amino acids. CDR3 in amino acids: CASSPETSGTRIYEQYF. CDR3 DNA sequence: TGTGCCAGCAGTCCAGAGACCTCCGGGACAAGAATCTACGAGCAGTACTTC.

In the case of this clonotype: The junction departs from germline at one end; a sequencing error may be responsible. The chain combines TRBV6-5 with TRBJ2-7; tentatively, D is TRBD1 or TRBD2 (6 bases each). The CDR3 sequence is 14 residues long. Germline V gene data show CDR1 as MNHEY and CDR2 as SVGAGI. Written as DNA, the CDR3 is TGTGCCAGCAGTTACTCGATGGGGGGCTACGATCAGTACTTC. It translates to CASSYSMGGYDQYF.

This clonotype showed up just a few times. CDR3 in amino acids: CASSGQGLGKLFF. For the CDR3, the DNA is TGTGCCAGCAGTGGGCAAGGGTTGGGAAAACTGTTTTTT. The chain links TRBV2 to TRBJ1-4; D is ambiguous. Trimming stripped 4 bases from V and 10 bases from J, with 13 bases between. CDR3 size: 13 residues. Germline loops: CDR1 SNHLY, CDR2 FYNNEI.

This clonotype was counted many times. The V and J genes are TRBV4-2 and TRBJ2-3, with TRBD2 as a possible D gene (6 bases). Germline CDR1 LGHNA, CDR2 YNFKEQ. V was shortened by 0 bases and J by 0 bases, with 13 bases between the two germline ends. The CDR3 totals 17 residues. The CDR3 spells CASSQDGGARSTDTQYF. CDR3 nucleotide sequence: TGTGCCAGCAGCCAAGATGGCGGGGCCCGTAGCACAGATACGCAGTATTTT.

The chain couples TRBV7-9 to TRBJ1-4; tentatively, D is TRBD1 (6 bases). Looked up from germline, CDR1 is SEHNR and CDR2 is FQNEAQ (reference sequence). V was cut by 3 bases and J by 12 bases, with 17 bases left in between. CDR3 length: 14 amino acids. The CDR3 sequence: CASSFEAGARQLFF. The DNA for the CDR3 is TGTGCCAGCAGCTTCGAGGCGGGGGCTCGACAACTGTTTTTT.

J is TRBJ2-3 and V is TRBV7-3; D perhaps matches TRBD1 (6 bases). The ends were cut back, 5 bases at V and 1 base at J, with 10 bases in the middle. This CDR3 comprises 14 residues. CDR1 is SGHTA and CDR2 is FQGTGA in the germline V gene. The CDR3 DNA sequence: TGTGCCAGCAGCCCAGGGGCTGGCACAGATACGCAGTATTTT. Amino acid sequence: CASSPGAGTDTQYF. The complete variable domain, with remaining parts taken from reference TRBV7-3 and TRBJ2-3, reads GAGVSQTPSNKVTEKGKYVELRCDPISGHTALYWYRQSLGQGPEFLIYFQGTGAADDSGLPNDRFFAVRPEGSVSTLKIQRTERGDSAVYLCASSPGAGTDTQYFGPGTRLTVL.

There are a few counts of this clonotype. The CDR3 region is CASRAGTGGMRSSGNTIYF. CDR3 DNA: TGCGCCAGCAGGGCCGGGACAGGGGGTATGAGGAGCTCTGGAAACACCATATATTTT. This chain uses TRBV5-1 with TRBJ1-3; 11 nucleotides align to TRBD1. The CDR3 has 19 residues. V trimming: 5 bases; J trimming: 0 bases; junction bases outside the gene matches: 13. Germline V gene lookup returns CDR1 SGHRS and CDR2 YFSETQ.

V and J are TRBV20-1 and TRBJ2-7; 10 bases line up with TRBD2. The CDR3 covers 14 residues. V trimming: 6 bases; J trimming: 2 bases; junction bases outside the gene matches: 7. CDR1 DFQATT and CDR2 SNEGSKA come from the germline V gene (reference sequence). The CDR3 coding sequence is TGCAGTGCGTGTGCTAGCGGGAGAACCTACGAGCAGTACTTC. Translating it yields CSACASGRTYEQYF.

This clonotype was observed a few times. The gene calls are TRBV7-2 and TRBJ2-7, with D possibly matching TRBD1 (5 bases). The ends were cut back, 2 bases at V and 0 bases at J, with 14 bases in the middle. Germline V CDR1 and CDR2: SGHTA, FQGNSA. The CDR3 spans 16 residues. For the CDR3, the DNA is TGTGCCAGCAGCTTATTTGCGGCCAGGGACTCCTACGAGCAGTACTTC. It translates to CASSLFAARDSYEQYF.

The rearrangement uses TRBV3-1 and TRBJ1-1, with 7 bases matching TRBD1. The V gene's germline CDR1 is LGHDT and CDR2 YNNKEL (reference sequence). The V and J ends lost 4 bases and 1 base, in that order; junction bases with no gene match: 6. This CDR3 has 15 amino acids. CDR3 sequence (DNA): TGTGCCAGCAGCCCACAGGGGACAGCGAACACTGAAGCTTTCTTT. Translation: CASSPQGTANTEAFF.

This clonotype was seen only a few times. The V call is TRBV28, the J call TRBJ2-5; the match to TRBD1 covers 7 bases. CDR1 and CDR2 (germline): MDHEN, SYDVKM. The length of the CDR3 is 17 residues. Trimming at V came to 5 bases and at J to 0 bases, leaving 12 bases not matched to a gene. CDR3 coding DNA: TGTGCCAGCAGTCCACCGGGACAGCCAAGTAACCAAGAGACCCAGTACTTC. Residues: CASSPPGQPSNQETQYF.

Ten or more counts support this clonotype. The chain has TRBV7-2 and TRBJ2-4, with D possibly matching TRBD2 (6 bases). V gave up 6 bases and J gave up 7 bases, with 10 bases separating them. Germline V lookup: CDR1 SGHTA, CDR2 FQGNSA. The CDR3 runs to 12 residues. The CDR3 coding sequence is TGTGCCAGCAGGGGGGGATACAACATTCAGTACTTC. Protein sequence: CASRGGYNIQYF.